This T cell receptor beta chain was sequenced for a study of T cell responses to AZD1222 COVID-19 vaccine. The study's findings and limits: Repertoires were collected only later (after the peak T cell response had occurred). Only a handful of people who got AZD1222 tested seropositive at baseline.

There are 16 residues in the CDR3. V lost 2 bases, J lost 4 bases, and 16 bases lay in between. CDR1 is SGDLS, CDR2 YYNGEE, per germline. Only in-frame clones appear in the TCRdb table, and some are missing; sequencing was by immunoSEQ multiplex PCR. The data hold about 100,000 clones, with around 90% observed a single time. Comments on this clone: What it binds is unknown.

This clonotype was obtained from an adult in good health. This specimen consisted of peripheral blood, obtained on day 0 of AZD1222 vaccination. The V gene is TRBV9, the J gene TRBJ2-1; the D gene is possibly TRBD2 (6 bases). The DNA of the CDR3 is TGTGCCAGCAGCGTCGGGACTTCCTATCCATACAATGAGCAGTTCTTC. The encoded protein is CASSVGTSYPYNEQFF.